A single sample gave rise to the 10 T cell receptor beta chains below, sequenced in a study of radiation and T cells in renal cell carcinoma. Sample time point: blood 4 weeks post-SBRT, at nephrectomy. Treatment specified: 15 Gy SBRT to primary tumor, nephrectomy 4 weeks later. Data came from immunoSEQ multiplex PCR; TCRdb stores just in-frame clones and leaves some out. The table lists 150,000 or so clones, 88% of them singletons. The sample in question was blood, obtained from a patient whose treatment included radiotherapy and nephrectomy. These receptors were taken from a woman in her 50s with renal cell carcinoma.

The V call is TRBV27, the J call TRBJ1-6; the D is unclear. Germline CDR1 and CDR2: MNHEY and SMNVEV (reference sequence). This CDR3 region has 16 residues. Trimming took 3 bases from V and 0 from J, leaving 9 bases between them. CDR3 in amino acids: CASSFGESSYNSPLHF. The CDR3 DNA sequence: TGTGCCAGCAGTTTTGGGGAAAGCTCCTATAATTCACCCCTCCACTTT.

By sample share, this clone is hyperexpanded (1% or more). The gene calls are TRBV5-6 and TRBJ1-1; TRBD1 might be the D (5 bases). CDR3 length: 16 residues. Germline V lookup: CDR1 SGHDT, CDR2 YYEEEE. V lost 4 bases and J 0 bases, leaving 16 bases between the germline ends. CDR3 bases: TGTGCCAGCAGCCCTTCCTCGACAGAAGTGAACACTGAAGCTTTCTTT. Protein: CASSPSSTEVNTEAFF.

The chain is built from TRBV9 and TRBJ1-6, with no clear D. The V end was cut by 0 bases, the J end by 8 bases, with 12 bases between. CDR1 SGDLS and CDR2 YYNGEE come from the germline V gene. The CDR3 runs to 15 residues. Here the CDR3 DNA reads TGTGCCAGCAGCGTAGGGAGAGAAGGAGATTCACCCCTCCACTTT. Protein product: CASSVGREGDSPLHF. Filled out from reference TRBV9 and TRBJ1-6, the complete variable domain reads DSGVTQTPKHLITATGQRVTLRCSPRSGDLSVYWYQQSLDQGLQFLIQYYNGEERAKGNILERFSAQQFPDLHSELNLSSLELGDSALYFCASSVGREGDSPLHFGNGTRLTVT.

J is TRBJ1-5 and V is TRBV19, with a possible D match to TRBD1 (6 bases). Germline CDR1 and CDR2: LNHDA and SQIVND (reference sequence). Trimming removed 2 bases from V and 8 bases from J, with 10 bases in between. The CDR3 has 13 amino acids. CDR3 sequence reads: CASSITGYEPQHF. CDR3 bases: TGTGCCAGTAGTATAACAGGGTATGAGCCCCAGCATTTT.

The rearrangement joins TRBV9 to TRBJ2-3; D might be TRBD1 (5 bases). The V and J ends lost 4 bases and 2 bases respectively, with 11 bases between them. Per germline, CDR1 SGDLS and CDR2 YYNGEE. This CDR3 has 14 residues. The CDR3 sequence is CASSFQGNTDTQYF. CDR3 in DNA: TGTGCCAGCAGCTTCCAGGGAAACACAGATACGCAGTATTTT.

V is TRBV6-6 and J is TRBJ2-1; D may be TRBD2 (5 bases). The CDR3 length is 12 residues. The V gene lost 2 bases and the J gene lost 6 bases, with 5 bases spanning the gap. The germline V gene has CDR1 MNHNY and CDR2 SVGAGI (reference sequence). The CDR3 region has the DNA TGTGCCAGCAGTTACGCGGGCAATGAGCAGTTCTTC. Amino acid sequence: CASSYAGNEQFF.

This sequence joins TRBV2 and TRBJ1-1; the D gene is possibly TRBD1 (6 bases). The CDR3 runs to 13 residues. CDR1 SNHLY and CDR2 FYNNEI come from the germline V gene. Trimming took 3 bases from V and 1 from J, leaving 6 bases between them. CDR3 bases: TGTGCCAGCAGTGAGACAGGGAACACTGAAGCTTTCTTT. Its translation: CASSETGNTEAFF.

This clone has more than one count but fewer than ten. The gene calls are TRBV6-6 and TRBJ1-5; D not certain. The germline V gene has CDR1 MNHNY and CDR2 SVGAGI (reference sequence). The V end lost 5 bases, the J end lost 0 bases, and 8 bases lay between the germline ends. CDR3 length: 14 amino acids. CDR3 loop: CASSPLNSNQPQHF. The DNA for the CDR3 is TGTGCCAGCAGTCCTTTAAATAGCAATCAGCCCCAGCATTTT.

The chain is built from TRBV9 and TRBJ2-3; 9 bases are shared with TRBD1. V dropped 2 bases and J dropped 9; count of bases not matched to a gene: 7. Germline values: CDR1 SGDLS, CDR2 YYNGEE. This CDR3 is 14 amino acids long. The chain's CDR3 is CASSVYGDRETQYF. Written as DNA, the CDR3 is TGTGCCAGCAGCGTTTACGGGGACAGGGAGACGCAGTATTTT.

This clone was observed a few times. This CDR3 is CASSQEDRSNSPLHF. The CDR3 region has the DNA TGTGCCAGCAGCCAAGAGGACAGATCTAATTCACCCCTCCACTTT. The genes are TRBV4-2 and TRBJ1-6; the D gene is possibly TRBD1 (6 bases). Germline values: CDR1 LGHNA, CDR2 YNFKEQ. Trimming removed 0 bases at V and 6 bases at J, with 9 bases between. The CDR3 runs to 15 residues.